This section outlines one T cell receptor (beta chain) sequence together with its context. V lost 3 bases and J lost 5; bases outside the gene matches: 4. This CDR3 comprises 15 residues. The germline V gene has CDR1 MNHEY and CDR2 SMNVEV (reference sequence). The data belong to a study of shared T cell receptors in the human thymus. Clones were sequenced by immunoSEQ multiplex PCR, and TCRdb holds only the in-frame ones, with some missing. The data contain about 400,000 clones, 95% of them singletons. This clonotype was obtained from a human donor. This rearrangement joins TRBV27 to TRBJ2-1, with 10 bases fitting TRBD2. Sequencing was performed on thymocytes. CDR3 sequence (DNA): TGTGCCAGCAGTTTCGGACTAGCGGCTGACAATGAGCAGTTCTTC. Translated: CASSFGLAADNEQFF.